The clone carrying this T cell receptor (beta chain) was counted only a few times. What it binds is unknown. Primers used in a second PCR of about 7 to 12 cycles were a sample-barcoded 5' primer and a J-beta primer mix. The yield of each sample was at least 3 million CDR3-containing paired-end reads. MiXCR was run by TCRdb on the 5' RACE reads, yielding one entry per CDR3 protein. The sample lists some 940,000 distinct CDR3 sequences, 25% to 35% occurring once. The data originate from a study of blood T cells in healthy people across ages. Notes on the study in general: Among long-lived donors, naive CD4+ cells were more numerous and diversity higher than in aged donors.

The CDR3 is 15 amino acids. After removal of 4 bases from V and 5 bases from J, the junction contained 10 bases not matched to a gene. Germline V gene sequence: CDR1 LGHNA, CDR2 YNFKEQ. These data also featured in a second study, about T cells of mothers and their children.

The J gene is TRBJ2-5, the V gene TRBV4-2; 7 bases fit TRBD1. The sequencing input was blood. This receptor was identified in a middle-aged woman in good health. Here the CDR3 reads CASSRTTGEYETQYF. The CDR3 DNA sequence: TGTGCCAGCAGCCGAACTACAGGGGAGTACGAGACCCAGTACTTC.